The T cell receptor beta chain under discussion was sequenced for a study of beta chain features in type 1 diabetes. Expressed TCRB transcripts were sequenced because the entire RNA isolate underwent reverse transcription. Sequenced by immunoSEQ multiplex PCR; TCRdb stores in-frame clones only, minus some. Of about 640,000 clones listed, roughly 12% were seen once; the top ten hold around 0.12%. Overall study results and limits: Shortening of TCRB CDR3s, moderate but significant, appeared in all four CD4+ subsets of Type 1 diabetes patients.

Germline V gene data show CDR1 as SNHLY and CDR2 as FYNNEI. V dropped 2 bases and J dropped 1; count of bases not matched to a gene: 3. The CDR3 loop spans 15 amino acids. This clone was seen a handful of times. Its antigen is undetermined. The chain links TRBV2 to TRBJ2-5; 8 positions agree with TRBD1. What was sequenced was naive CD4+ T cells from blood. This sequence originates from a man aged 30 to 45 with type 1 diabetes. CDR3 in amino acids: CASSEFGQGQETQYF. The CDR3 DNA reads TGTGCCAGCAGTGAATTTGGACAGGGCCAAGAGACCCAGTACTTC. Based on the CDR3 plus reference TRBV2 and TRBJ2-5, the full variable domain is EPEVTQTPSHQVTQMGQEVILRCVPISNHLYFYWYRQILGQKVEFLVSFYNNEISEKSEIFDDQFSVERPDGSNFTLKIRSTKLEDSAMYFCASSEFGQGQETQYFGPGTRLLVL.